This is a list of T cell receptor beta chains from one sample in a study of cytomegalovirus exposure and HLA in healthy donors. The assay was immunoSEQ multiplex PCR, and TCRdb's table has in-frame clones only and misses some. This sample yields over 110,000 clones, of which about four fifths are seen a single time; roughly 6% belongs to the top ten. Sequencing input: PBMCs. The receptors come from a middle-aged woman in good health and CMV-seropositive. Both conserved end residues are part of each CDR3. A D gene is named only where the DNA matches it firmly. A row's size may be missing; if present it is once, few, many or a size class.

>NA|TRBJ1-5|TRBD1|TRBV19
TGTGCCAGTAGTAAGGGACAGGGGGTGTCTGGTAGCAATCAGCCCCAGCATTTT
CASSKGQGVSGSNQPQHF
>NA|TRBJ2-3|NA|TRBV6-1
TGTGCCAGCAGTGAAGTGACTAGGTCGCAGTATTTT
CASSEVTRSQYF
>once|TRBJ1-5|NA|TRBV27
TGTGCCAGCAGTTTAATGGGGGGGTGGCAGCCCCAGCATTTT
CASSLMGGWQPQHF
>once|TRBJ1-1|TRBD1|TRBV2
TGTGCCAGCTCCATCCCTCTACAGGGGGATACTGAAGCTTTCTTT
CASSIPLQGDTEAFF
>NA|TRBJ2-2|NA|TRBV11-3
TGTGCCAGCACCCGAGGATGGGTGGGCACCGGGGAGCTGTTTTTT
CASTRGWVGTGELFF
>NA|TRBJ2-3|NA|TRBV6-5
TGTGCCAGCAGTTACTCAGGGGTGGATACGCAGTATTTT
CASSYSGVDTQYF
>NA|TRBJ1-1|NA|TRBV28
TGTGCCAGCATCGGGGGAGCAGGAGCGAACACTGAAGCTTTCTTT
CASIGGAGANTEAFF
>NA|TRBJ2-7|TRBD2|TRBV2
TGTGCCAGCAGTCCACCTAGCGGGAGAGTCGAGCAGTACTTC
CASSPPSGRVEQYF
>NA|TRBJ2-7|NA|TRBV19
TGTGCCAGTAGTGCCTCCCTGGGGCTTAACCGCCGGGAGCAGTACTTC
CASSASLGLNRREQYF
>NA|TRBJ1-1|NA|TRBV19
TGTGCCAGTAGCACCGTATTAGAGGGTATTAAAGCCGAAGCTTTCTTT
CASSTVLEGIKAEAFF
>NA|TRBJ2-3|NA|TRBV6-1
TGTGCCAGCAGTGGACAGGGCACAGATACGCAGTATTTT
CASSGQGTDTQYF
>once|TRBJ2-2|TRBD1|TRBV7-6
TGTGCCAGCAGCTCCTGGACAGGTTCGAACACCGGGGAGCTGTTTTTT
CASSSWTGSNTGELFF
>few|TRBJ1-2|TRBD1|TRBV6-5
TGTGCCAGCAGACCCAGCGGAGGGGGCCATGGCTACACCTTC
CASRPSGGGHGYTF
>NA|TRBJ2-1|TRBD2|TRBV5-4
TGTGCCAGCAGCTTCCGACTAGCGGGAGTTGACAATGAGCAGTTCTTC
CASSFRLAGVDNEQFF
>NA|TRBJ2-7|TRBD2|TRBV27
TGTGCCAGCAGTCACCTAGCGGGAGGGCCCGACGAGCAGTACTTC
CASSHLAGGPDEQYF
>NA|TRBJ2-7|TRBD2|TRBV7-3
TGTGCCAGGGGTCGGACTAGCGGGAAGTACGAGCAGTACTTC
CARGRTSGKYEQYF
>NA|TRBJ2-7|TRBD2|TRBV6-6
TGTGCCAGCAGTTTTGGCGGGAGAGGCGACGAGCAGTACTTC
CASSFGGRGDEQYF
>NA|TRBJ1-2|TRBD1|TRBV18
TGTGCCAGCTCAGGACAGGGGGCGCCTGGCTACACCTTC
CASSGQGAPGYTF
>NA|TRBJ2-3|TRBD1|TRBV7-9
TGTGCCAGCAGCTTAGGGACAGGGGGCAGCGGGAGTACAGATACGCAGTATTTT
CASSLGTGGSGSTDTQYF
>NA|TRBJ2-7|TRBD1|TRBV30
TGTGCCTTGGACAGGGGAGTTTACGAGCAGTACTTC
CALDRGVYEQYF
>NA|TRBJ1-1|NA|TRBV6-5
TGTGCCAGCATGAGCAGGGGATGGACTGAAGCTTTCTTT
CASMSRGWTEAFF
>NA|TRBJ2-1|TRBD1|TRBV6-1
TGTGCCAGCGTCCGGGACAGCCTCTACAATGAGCAGTTCTTC
CASVRDSLYNEQFF
>few|TRBJ2-7|TRBD2|TRBV9
TGTGCCAGCAGCGTAGGGGTCGGTGGGCTAGCGGGACGAATGAGAGACGAGCAGTACTTC
CASSVGVGGLAGRMRDEQYF
>NA|TRBJ2-1|NA|TRBV2
TGTGCCAGCAGTAGGGGCAGGGGGACTCCCCACAATGAGCAGTTCTTC
CASSRGRGTPHNEQFF
>few|TRBJ2-5|NA|TRBV4-1
TGCGCCAGCAGCCAAGGACTGCAAGAGACCCAGTACTTC
CASSQGLQETQYF
>NA|TRBJ2-7|TRBD2|TRBV27
TGTGCCAGCAGCGCAGCGGGGAGCTACGAGCAGTACTTC
CASSAAGSYEQYF
>NA|TRBJ2-3|TRBD2|TRBV7-3
TGTGCCAGCAGCTTAGGGGGGGGCGGGAGGGCCCTCTCAGATACGCAGTATTTT
CASSLGGGGRALSDTQYF
>NA|TRBJ1-1|NA|TRBV9
TGTGCCAGCAGCGTAGAAGGTCGGGTCGCTGAAGCTTTCTTT
CASSVEGRVAEAFF
>NA|TRBJ2-1|NA|TRBV6-4
TGTGCCAGCAGTGTTTCTGCTAGCGCCTACAATGAGCAGTTCTTC
CASSVSASAYNEQFF
>NA|TRBJ2-3|TRBD2|TRBV6-5
TGTGCCAGCCGAACGGGGGGGCGAGCGTATTTT
CASRTGGRAYF
>NA|TRBJ2-5|NA|TRBV20-1
TGCAGTGCTCTACTCGAAGAGACCCAGTACTTC
CSALLEETQYF
>NA|TRBJ1-2|NA|TRBV5-4
TGTGCCAGCAGCTTGGCCGGCATCCAGGCCGGCTACACCTTC
CASSLAGIQAGYTF
>NA|TRBJ2-1|TRBD2|TRBV7-2
TGTGCCAGCAGCACGGGACTAGCGATCTACAATGAGCAGTTCTTC
CASSTGLAIYNEQFF
>NA|TRBJ2-1|TRBD1|TRBV5-1
TGCGCCAGCAGCTCGGGGACAGGGGGAAATGAGCAGTTCTTC
CASSSGTGGNEQFF
>NA|TRBJ2-7|TRBD1|TRBV19
TGTGCCAGTAGTATGAGGCAGGGGGCCTACGAGCAGTACTTC
CASSMRQGAYEQYF
>NA|TRBJ2-1|TRBD2|TRBV2
TGTGCCAGCAGCTCCCAAGCGGGGGGGGGCGATGAGCAGTTCTTC
CASSSQAGGGDEQFF
>few|TRBJ2-2|NA|TRBV19
TGTGCCAGCAGACTAGAAGCCACCGGGGAGCTGTTTTTT
CASRLEATGELFF
>NA|TRBJ2-1|NA|TRBV10-2
TGCGCCAGCATGAGGGATAGATACAATGAGCAGTTCTTC
CASMRDRYNEQFF
>NA|TRBJ1-1|NA|TRBV18
TGTGCCAGCTCAGTGGACAGGAACACTGAAGCTTTCTTT
CASSVDRNTEAFF
>NA|TRBJ2-3|TRBD2|TRBV5-1
TGCGCCAGCAGCCCCGGACTAGCGGGAGATACGCAGTATTTT
CASSPGLAGDTQYF
>NA|TRBJ1-6|NA|TRBV9
TGTGCCAGCAGCGTAGGCCTCCGGGACTCTCTTTCACCCCTCCACTTT
CASSVGLRDSLSPLHF